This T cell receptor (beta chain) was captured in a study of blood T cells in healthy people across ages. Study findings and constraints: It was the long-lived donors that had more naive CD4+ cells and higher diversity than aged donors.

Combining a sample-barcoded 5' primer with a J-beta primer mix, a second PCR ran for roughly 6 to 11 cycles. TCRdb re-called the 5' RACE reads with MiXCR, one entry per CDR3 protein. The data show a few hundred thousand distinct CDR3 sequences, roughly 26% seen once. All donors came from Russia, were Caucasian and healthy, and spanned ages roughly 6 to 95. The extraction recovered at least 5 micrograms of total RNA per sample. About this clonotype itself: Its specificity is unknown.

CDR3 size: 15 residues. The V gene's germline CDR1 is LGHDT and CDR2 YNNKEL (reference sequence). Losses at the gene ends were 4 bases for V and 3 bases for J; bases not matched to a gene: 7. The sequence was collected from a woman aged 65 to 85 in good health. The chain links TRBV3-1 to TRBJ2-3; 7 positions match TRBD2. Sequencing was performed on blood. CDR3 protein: CASSPEWRETDTQYF. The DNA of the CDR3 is TGTGCCAGCAGCCCAGAGTGGCGGGAGACAGATACGCAGTATTTT.